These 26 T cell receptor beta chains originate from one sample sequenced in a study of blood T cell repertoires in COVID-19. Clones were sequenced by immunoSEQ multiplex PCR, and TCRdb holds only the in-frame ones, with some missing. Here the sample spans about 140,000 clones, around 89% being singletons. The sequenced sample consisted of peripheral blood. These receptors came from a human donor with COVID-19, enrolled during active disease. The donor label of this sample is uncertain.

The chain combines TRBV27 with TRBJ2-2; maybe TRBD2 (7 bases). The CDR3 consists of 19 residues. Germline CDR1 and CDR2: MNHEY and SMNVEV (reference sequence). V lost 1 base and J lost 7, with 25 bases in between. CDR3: CASSLFKISGAGAGGELFF. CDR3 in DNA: TGTGCCAGCAGTTTATTTAAAATCAGCGGGGCGGGGGCCGGCGGGGAGCTGTTTTTT.

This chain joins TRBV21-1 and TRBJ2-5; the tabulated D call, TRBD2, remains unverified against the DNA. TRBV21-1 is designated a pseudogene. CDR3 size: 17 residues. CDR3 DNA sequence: TGTGCCAGCAGCAAAAGGACGAATCCGGGGAAGGGAGAGACCCAGTACTTC. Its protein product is CASSKRTNPGKGETQYF.

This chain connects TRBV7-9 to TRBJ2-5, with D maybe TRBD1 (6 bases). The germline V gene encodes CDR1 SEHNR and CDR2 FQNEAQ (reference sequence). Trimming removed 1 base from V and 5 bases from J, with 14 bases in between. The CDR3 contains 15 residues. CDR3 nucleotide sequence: TGTGCCAGCAGCTTAGGGGCAGGGGAGTGGGAGACCCAGTACTTC. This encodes CASSLGAGEWETQYF.

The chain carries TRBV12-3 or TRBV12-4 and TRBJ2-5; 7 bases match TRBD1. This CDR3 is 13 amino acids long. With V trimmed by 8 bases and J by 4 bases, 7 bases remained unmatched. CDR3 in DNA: TGTGCCAGCTCCAGAAGACAGGGAGAGACCCAGTACTTC. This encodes CASSRRQGETQYF.

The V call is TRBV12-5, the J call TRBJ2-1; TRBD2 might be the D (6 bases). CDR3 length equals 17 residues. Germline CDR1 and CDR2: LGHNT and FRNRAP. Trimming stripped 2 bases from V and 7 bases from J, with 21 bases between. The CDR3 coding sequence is TGTGCTAGTGGTTTGTTCCCCGGGGCAGGCGGAGGGAATGAGCAGTTCTTC. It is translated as CASGLFPGAGGGNEQFF.

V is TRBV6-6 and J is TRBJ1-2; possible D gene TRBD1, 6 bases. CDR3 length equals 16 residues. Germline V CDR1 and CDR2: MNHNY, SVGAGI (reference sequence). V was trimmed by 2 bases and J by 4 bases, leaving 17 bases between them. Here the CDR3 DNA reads TGTGCCAGCAGTTACCCTCAAGACAGGCGACTCTATGGCTACACCTTC. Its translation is CASSYPQDRRLYGYTF.

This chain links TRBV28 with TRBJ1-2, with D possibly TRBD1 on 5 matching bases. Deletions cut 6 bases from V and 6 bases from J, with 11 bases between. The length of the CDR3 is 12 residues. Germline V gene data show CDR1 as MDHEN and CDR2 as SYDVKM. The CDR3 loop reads CASSTGGNGYTF. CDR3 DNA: TGTGCCAGCAGCACCGGGGGAAATGGCTACACCTTC.

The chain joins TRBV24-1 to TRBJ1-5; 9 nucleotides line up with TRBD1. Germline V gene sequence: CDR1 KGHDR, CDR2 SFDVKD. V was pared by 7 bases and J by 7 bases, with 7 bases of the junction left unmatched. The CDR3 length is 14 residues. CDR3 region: CATRPGQGPQPQHF. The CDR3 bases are TGTGCCACCAGACCGGGACAGGGTCCCCAGCCCCAGCATTTT.

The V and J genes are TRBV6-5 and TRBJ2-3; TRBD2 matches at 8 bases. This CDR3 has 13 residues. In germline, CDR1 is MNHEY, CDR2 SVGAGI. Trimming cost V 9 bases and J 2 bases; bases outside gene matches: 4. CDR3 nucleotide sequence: TGTGCCAGTACGGGAGGGTACACAGATACGCAGTATTTT. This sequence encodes CASTGGYTDTQYF.

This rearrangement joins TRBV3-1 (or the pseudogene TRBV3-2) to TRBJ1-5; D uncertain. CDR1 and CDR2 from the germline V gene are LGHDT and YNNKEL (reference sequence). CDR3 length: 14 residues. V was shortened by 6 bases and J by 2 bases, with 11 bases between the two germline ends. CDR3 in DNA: TGTGCCAGCAGTCCCAGTGTGGGCAATCAGCCCCAGCATTTT. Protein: CASSPSVGNQPQHF.

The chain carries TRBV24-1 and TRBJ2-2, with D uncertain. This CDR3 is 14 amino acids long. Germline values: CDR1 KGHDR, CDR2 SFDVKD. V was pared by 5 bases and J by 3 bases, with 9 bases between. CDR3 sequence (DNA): TGTGCCACCAGTGGCGTCTCTTACACCGGGGAGCTGTTTTTT. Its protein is CATSGVSYTGELFF.

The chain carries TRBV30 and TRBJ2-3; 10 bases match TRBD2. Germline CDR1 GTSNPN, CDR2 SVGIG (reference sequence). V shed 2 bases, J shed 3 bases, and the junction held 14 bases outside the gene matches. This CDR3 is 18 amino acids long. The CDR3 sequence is CAWSSPGPLAGATDTQYF. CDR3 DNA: TGTGCCTGGAGTTCCCCCGGGCCTCTAGCGGGGGCAACAGATACGCAGTATTTT.

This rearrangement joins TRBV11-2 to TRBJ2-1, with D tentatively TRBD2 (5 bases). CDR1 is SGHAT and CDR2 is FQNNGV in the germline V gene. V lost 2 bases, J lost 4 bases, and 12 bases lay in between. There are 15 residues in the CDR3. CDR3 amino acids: CASSLTGLRYNEQFF. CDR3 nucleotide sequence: TGTGCCAGCAGCTTAACCGGACTTAGGTACAATGAGCAGTTCTTC.

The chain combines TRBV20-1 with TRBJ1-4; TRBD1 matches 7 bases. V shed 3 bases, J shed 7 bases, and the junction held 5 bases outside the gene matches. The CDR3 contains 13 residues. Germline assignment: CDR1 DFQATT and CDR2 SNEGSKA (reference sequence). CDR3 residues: CSASRTGGEKLFF. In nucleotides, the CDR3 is TGCAGTGCTAGTCGGACAGGCGGTGAAAAACTGTTTTTT.

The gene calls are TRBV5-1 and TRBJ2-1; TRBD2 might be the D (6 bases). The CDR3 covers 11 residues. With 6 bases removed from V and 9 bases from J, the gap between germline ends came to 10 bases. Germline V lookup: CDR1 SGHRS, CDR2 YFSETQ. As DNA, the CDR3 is TGCGCCAGCACGCCCGGGGGTGAGCAGTTCTTC. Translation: CASTPGGEQFF.

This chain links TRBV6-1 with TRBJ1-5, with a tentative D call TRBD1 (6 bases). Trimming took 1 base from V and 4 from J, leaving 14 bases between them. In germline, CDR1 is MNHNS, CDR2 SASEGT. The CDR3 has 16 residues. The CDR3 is CASSEGRGATNQPQHF. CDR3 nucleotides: TGTGCCAGCAGTGAAGGGCGGGGGGCCACTAATCAGCCCCAGCATTTT.

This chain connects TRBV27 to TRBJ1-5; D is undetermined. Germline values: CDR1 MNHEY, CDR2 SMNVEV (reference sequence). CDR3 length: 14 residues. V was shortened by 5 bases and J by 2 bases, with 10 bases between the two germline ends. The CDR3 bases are TGTGCCAGCAGTAAAGAAGCGCGCAATCAGCCCCAGCATTTT. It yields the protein CASSKEARNQPQHF.

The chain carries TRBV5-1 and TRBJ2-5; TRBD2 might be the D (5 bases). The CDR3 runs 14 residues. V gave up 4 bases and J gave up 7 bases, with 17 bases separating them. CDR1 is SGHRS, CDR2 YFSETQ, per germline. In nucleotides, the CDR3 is TGCGCCAGCAGCCCGGCGGGCGGGCTCGGGACCCAGTACTTC. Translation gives CASSPAGGLGTQYF. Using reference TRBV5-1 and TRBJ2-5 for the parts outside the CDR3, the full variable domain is KAGVTQTPRYLIKTRGQQVTLSCSPISGHRSVSWYQQTPGQGLQFLFEYFSETQRNKGNFPGRFSGRQFSNSRSEMNVSTLELGDSALYLCASSPAGGLGTQYFGPGTRLLVL.

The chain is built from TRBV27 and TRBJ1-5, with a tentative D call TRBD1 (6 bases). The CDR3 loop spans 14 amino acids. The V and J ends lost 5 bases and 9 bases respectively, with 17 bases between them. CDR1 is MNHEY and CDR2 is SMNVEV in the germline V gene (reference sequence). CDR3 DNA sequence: TGTGCCAGCAGTCCCCTAAGGGGGTCGGGGCCCCAGCATTTT. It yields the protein CASSPLRGSGPQHF.

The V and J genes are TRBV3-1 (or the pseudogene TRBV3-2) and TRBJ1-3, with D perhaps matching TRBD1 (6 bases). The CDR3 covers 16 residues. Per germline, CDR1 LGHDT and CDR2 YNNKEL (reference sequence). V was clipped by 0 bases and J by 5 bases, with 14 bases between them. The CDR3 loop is CASSQDWGGTRNTIYF. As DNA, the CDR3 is TGTGCCAGCAGCCAAGACTGGGGGGGGACAAGAAACACCATATATTTT.

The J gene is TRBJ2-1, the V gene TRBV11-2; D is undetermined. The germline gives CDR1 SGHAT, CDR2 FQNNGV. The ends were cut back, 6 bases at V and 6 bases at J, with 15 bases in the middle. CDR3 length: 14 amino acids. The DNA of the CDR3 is TGTGCCAGCAGACACACTAACATTGGCAATGAGCAGTTCTTC. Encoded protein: CASRHTNIGNEQFF.

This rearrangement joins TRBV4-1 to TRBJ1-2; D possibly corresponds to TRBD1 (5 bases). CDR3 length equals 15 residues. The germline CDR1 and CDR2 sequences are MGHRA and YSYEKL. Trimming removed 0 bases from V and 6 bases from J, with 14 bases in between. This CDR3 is CASSQDPGSAHGYTF. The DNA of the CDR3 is TGCGCCAGCAGCCAAGATCCAGGGTCGGCACATGGCTACACCTTC.

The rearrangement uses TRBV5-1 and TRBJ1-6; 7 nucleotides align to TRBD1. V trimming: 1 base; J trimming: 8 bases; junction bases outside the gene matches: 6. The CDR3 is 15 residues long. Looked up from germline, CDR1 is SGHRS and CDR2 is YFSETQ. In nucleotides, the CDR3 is TGCGCCAGCAGCTTGAGGACAGGCTTCGATTCACCCCTCCACTTT. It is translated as CASSLRTGFDSPLHF.

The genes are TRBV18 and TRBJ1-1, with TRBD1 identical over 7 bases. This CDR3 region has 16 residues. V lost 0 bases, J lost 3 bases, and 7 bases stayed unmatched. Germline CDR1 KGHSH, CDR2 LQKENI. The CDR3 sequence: CASSPPKGAFDTEAFF. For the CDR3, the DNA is TGTGCCAGCTCACCACCAAAGGGGGCTTTTGACACTGAAGCTTTCTTT.

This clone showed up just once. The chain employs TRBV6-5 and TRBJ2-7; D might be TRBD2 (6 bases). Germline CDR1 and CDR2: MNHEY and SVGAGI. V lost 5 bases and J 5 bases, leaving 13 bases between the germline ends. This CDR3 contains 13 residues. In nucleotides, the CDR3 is TGTGCCAGCAGTCCTGGGGGGAGGCACGAGCAGTACTTC. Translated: CASSPGGRHEQYF.

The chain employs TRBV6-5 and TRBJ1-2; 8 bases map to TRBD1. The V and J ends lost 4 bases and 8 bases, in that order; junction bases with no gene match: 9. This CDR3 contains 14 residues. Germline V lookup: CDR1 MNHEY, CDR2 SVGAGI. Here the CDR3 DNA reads TGTGCCAGCAGTTGGCGCGACAGGGGAGGAGGCTACACCTTC. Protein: CASSWRDRGGGYTF.